The T cell receptor (beta chain) described here comes from a study of breast tumors, draining lymph nodes, adjacent tissues. TCRdb recomputed calls from the multiplex PCR reads with MiXCR, one row per CDR3 protein. Among tens of thousands of distinct CDR3 sequences listed, 55% to 80% were seen once. This CDR3 has 13 residues. Germline assignment: CDR1 SNHLY and CDR2 FYNNEI. V was pared by 6 bases and J by 4 bases, with 5 bases of the junction left unmatched. The chain combines TRBV2 with TRBJ1-2; 7 positions agree with TRBD1. The sequence came from a female donor with breast cancer. Some clones in this sample may be carry-over from other donors' samples. Sample: tumor-adjacent breast tissue. The CDR3 is CASSRGQLYGYTF. CDR3 sequence (DNA): TGTGCCAGCAGCAGGGGACAGCTCTATGGCTACACCTTC.